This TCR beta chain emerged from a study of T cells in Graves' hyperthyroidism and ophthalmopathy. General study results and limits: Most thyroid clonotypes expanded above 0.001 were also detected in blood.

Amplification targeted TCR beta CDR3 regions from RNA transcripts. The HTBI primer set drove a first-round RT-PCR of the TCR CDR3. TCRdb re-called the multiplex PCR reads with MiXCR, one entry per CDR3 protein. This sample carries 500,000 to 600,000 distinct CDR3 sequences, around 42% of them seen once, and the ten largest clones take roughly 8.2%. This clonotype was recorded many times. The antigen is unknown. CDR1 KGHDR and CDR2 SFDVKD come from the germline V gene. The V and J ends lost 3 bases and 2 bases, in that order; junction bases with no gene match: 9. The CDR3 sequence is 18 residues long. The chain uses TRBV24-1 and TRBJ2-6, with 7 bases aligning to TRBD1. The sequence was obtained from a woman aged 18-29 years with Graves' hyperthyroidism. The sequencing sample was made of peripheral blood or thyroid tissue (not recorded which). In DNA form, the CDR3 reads TGTGCCACCAGTGATAAGCGACACGACAGGGCTGGGGCCAACGTCCTGACTTTC. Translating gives CATSDKRHDRAGANVLTF.